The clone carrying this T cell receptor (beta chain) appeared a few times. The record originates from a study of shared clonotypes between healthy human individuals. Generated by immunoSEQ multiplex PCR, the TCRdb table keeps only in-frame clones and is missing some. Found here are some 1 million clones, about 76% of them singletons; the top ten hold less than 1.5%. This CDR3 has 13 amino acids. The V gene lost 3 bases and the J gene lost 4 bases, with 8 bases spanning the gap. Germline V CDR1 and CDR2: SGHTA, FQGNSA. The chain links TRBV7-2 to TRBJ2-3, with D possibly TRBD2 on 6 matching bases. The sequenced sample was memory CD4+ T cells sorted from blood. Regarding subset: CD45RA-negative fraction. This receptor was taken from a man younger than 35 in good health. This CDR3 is CASSFRESDTQYF. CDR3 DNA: TGTGCCAGCAGCTTTCGGGAGTCAGATACGCAGTATTTT.